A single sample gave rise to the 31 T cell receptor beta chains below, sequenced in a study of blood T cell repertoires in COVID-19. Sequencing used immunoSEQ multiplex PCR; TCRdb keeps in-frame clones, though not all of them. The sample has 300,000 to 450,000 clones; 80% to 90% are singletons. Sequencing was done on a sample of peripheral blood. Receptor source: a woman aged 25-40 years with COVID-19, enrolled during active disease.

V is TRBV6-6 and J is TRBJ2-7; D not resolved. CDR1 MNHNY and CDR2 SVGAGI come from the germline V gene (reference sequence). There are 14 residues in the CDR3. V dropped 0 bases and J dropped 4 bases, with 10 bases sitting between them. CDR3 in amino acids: CASSYSIPFYEQYF. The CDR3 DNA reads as TGTGCCAGCAGTTACTCAATCCCCTTTTACGAGCAGTACTTC.

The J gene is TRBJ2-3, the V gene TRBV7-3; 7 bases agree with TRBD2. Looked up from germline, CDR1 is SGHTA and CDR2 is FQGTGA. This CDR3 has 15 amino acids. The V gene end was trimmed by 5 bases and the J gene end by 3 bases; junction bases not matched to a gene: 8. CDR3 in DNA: TGTGCCAGCAGCATACGTGGACTAGTTACAGATACGCAGTATTTT. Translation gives CASSIRGLVTDTQYF.

Here the CDR3 DNA reads TGTGCCAGCGGCGTACTAGCGGGAGACACAGATACGCAGTATTTT. It yields the protein CASGVLAGDTDTQYF. This chain uses TRBV5-5 with TRBJ2-3, with 11 bases matching TRBD2. Unmatched junction bases numbered 6, after V lost 7 bases and J lost 2 bases. This CDR3 comprises 15 residues. Per germline, CDR1 SGHKS and CDR2 YYEKEE (reference sequence).

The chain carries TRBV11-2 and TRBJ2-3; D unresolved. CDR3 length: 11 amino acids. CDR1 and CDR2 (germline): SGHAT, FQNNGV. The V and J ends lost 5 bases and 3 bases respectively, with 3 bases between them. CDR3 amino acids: CASSRTDTQYF. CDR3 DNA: TGTGCCAGCAGCCGGACAGATACGCAGTATTTT. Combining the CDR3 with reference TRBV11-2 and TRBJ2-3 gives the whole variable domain EAGVAQSPRYKIIEKRQSVAFWCNPISGHATLYWYQQILGQGPKLLIQFQNNGVVDDSQLPKDRFSAERLKGVDSTLKIQPAKLEDSAVYLCASSRTDTQYFGPGTRLTVL.

CDR3 protein: CATSRVLAGGSYEQYF. The CDR3 nucleotides read TGTGCCACCAGCAGAGTTCTAGCGGGAGGCTCCTACGAGCAGTACTTC. This sequence joins TRBV15 and TRBJ2-7; 11 bases map to TRBD2. Germline loops: CDR1 LNHNV, CDR2 YYDKDF (reference sequence). This CDR3 contains 16 residues. V dropped 1 base and J dropped 0; count of bases not matched to a gene: 2.

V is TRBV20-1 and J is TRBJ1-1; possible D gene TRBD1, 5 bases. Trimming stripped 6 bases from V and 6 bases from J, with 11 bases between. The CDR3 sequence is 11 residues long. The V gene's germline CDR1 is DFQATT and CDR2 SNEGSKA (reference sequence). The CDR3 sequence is CSAIRVPEAFF. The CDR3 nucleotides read TGCAGTGCAATCAGGGTTCCTGAAGCTTTCTTT.

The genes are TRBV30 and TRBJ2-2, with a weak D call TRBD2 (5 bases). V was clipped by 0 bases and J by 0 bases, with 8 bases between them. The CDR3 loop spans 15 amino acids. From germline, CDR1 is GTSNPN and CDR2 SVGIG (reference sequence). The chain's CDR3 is CAWSVGGPNTGELFF. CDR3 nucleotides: TGTGCCTGGAGTGTGGGCGGGCCGAACACCGGGGAGCTGTTTTTT.

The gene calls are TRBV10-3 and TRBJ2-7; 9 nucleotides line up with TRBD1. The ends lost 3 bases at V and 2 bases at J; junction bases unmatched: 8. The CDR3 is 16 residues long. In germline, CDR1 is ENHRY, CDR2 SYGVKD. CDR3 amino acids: CAISDPDRGVAYEQYF. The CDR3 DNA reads TGTGCCATCAGTGACCCGGACAGGGGAGTAGCCTACGAGCAGTACTTC.

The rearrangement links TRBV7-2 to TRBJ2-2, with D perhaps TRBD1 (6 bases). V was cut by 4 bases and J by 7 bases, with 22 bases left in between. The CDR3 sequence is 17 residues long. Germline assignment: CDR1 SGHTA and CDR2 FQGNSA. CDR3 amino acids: CASSSRGTDIYIGELFF. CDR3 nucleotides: TGTGCCAGCAGCTCTAGGGGGACCGACATCTACATCGGGGAGCTGTTTTTT.

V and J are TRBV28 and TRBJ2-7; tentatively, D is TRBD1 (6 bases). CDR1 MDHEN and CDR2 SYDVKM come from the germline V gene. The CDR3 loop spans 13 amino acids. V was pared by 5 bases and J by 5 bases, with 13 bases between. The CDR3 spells CASSPRGVDEQYF. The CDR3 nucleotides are TGTGCCAGCAGTCCCAGGGGTGTCGACGAGCAGTACTTC. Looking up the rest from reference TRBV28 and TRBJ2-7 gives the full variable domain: DVKVTQSSRYLVKRTGEKVFLECVQDMDHENMFWYRQDPGLGLRLIYFSYDVKMKEKGDIPEGYSVSREKKERFSLILESASTNQTSMYLCASSPRGVDEQYFGPGTRLTVT.

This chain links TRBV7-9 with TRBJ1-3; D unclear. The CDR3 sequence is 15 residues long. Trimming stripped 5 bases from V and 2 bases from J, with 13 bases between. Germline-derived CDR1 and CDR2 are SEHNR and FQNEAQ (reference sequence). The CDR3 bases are TGTGCCAGCAGCCCCGCGAGGGTGACTGGAAACACCATATATTTT. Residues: CASSPARVTGNTIYF.

The CDR3 nucleotides are TGTGCCAGCAGCGTAACAGGGGCGGCGACCGGGGAGCTGTTTTTT. It is translated as CASSVTGAATGELFF. The rearrangement uses TRBV9 and TRBJ2-2, with 7 bases that match TRBD1. J gave up 5 bases and V 1 base, and 5 bases lay outside the gene matches. The CDR3 totals 15 residues. From germline, CDR1 is SGDLS and CDR2 YYNGEE.

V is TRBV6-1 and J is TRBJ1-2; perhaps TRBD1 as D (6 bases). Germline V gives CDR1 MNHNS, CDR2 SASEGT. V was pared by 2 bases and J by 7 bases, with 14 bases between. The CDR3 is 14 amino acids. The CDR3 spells CASSELQGGFGYTF. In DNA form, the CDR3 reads TGTGCCAGCAGTGAACTACAGGGCGGGTTTGGCTACACCTTC.

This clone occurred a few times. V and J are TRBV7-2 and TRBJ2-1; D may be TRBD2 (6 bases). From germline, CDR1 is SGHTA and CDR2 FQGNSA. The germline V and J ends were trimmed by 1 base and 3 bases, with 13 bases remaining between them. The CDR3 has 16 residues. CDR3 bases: TGTGCCAGCAGCTTAGGGGGCCAGGGAGGCTACAATGAGCAGTTCTTC. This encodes CASSLGGQGGYNEQFF.

CDR3 bases: TGTGCCAGCAGCGCCATGACAGGGGCTGAGCAGTACTTC. This gives the protein CASSAMTGAEQYF. The V and J genes are TRBV9 and TRBJ2-7; 8 nucleotides line up with TRBD1. The CDR3 loop spans 13 amino acids. The J segment lost 7 bases and the V segment lost 3 bases, leaving 6 bases of the junction unmatched. Per the germline V gene, CDR1 is SGDLS and CDR2 is YYNGEE.

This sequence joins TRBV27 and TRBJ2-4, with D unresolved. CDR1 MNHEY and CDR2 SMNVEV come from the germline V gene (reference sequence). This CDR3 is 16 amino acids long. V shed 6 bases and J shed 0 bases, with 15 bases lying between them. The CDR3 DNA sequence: TGTGCCAGCAGCCTCACAGTAACCCTAGCCAAAAACATTCAGTACTTC. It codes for CASSLTVTLAKNIQYF.

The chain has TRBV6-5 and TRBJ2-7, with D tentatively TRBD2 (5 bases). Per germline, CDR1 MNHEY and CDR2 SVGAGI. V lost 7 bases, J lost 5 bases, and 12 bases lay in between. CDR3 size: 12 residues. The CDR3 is CASKSGMHEQYF. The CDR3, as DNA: TGTGCCAGCAAATCCGGGATGCACGAGCAGTACTTC.

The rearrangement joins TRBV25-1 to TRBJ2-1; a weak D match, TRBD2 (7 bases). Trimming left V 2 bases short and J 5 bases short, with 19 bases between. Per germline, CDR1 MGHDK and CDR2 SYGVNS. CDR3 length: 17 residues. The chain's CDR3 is CASSEDRGGGFHNEQFF. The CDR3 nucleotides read TGTGCCAGCAGTGAAGATCGGGGAGGGGGGTTTCACAATGAGCAGTTCTTC.

The CDR3 DNA is TGTGCCAGCATCCTCACTTCCGGGACTATTTACAATGAGCAGTTCTTC. This encodes CASILTSGTIYNEQFF. The chain recombines TRBV7-2 with TRBJ2-1; TRBD2 matches at 7 bases. V lost 7 bases and J lost 4; bases outside the gene matches: 13. The CDR3 totals 16 residues. Germline V gives CDR1 SGHTA, CDR2 FQGNSA.

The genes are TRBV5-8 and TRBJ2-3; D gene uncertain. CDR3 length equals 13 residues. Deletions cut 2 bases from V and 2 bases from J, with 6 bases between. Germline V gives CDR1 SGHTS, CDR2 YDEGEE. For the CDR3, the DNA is TGTGCCAGCAGCTTCTTATACACAGATACGCAGTATTTT. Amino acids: CASSFLYTDTQYF.

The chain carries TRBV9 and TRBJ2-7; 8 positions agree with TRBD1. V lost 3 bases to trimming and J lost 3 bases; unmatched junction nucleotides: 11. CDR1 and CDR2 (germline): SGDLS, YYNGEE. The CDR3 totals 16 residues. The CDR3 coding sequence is TGTGCCAGCAGCGATCCTCAGGGGGCCCATGACTACGAGCAGTACTTC. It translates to CASSDPQGAHDYEQYF.

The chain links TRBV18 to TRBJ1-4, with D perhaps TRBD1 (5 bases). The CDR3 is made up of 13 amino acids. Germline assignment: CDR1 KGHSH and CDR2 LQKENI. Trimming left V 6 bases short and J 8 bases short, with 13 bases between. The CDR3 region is CASSRQGREKLFF. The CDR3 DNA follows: TGTGCCAGCTCCCGCCAGGGTCGCGAAAAACTGTTTTTT. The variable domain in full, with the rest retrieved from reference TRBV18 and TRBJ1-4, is NAGVMQNPRHLVRRRGQEARLRCSPMKGHSHVYWYRQLPEEGLKFMVYLQKENIIDESGMPKERFSAEFPKEGPSILRIQQVVRGDSAAYFCASSRQGREKLFFGSGTQLSVL.

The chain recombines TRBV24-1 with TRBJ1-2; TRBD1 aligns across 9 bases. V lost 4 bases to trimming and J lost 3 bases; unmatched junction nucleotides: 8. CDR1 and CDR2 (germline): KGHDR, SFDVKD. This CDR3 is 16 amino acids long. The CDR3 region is CATSETGTGKDYGYTF. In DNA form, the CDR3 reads TGTGCCACCAGTGAAACGGGGACAGGGAAAGACTATGGCTACACCTTC.

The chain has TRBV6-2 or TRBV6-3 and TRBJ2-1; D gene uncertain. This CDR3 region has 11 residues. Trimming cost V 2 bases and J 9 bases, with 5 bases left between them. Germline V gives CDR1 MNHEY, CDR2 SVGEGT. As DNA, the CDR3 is TGTGCCAGCAGTTACGTCGTTGAGCAGTTCTTC. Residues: CASSYVVEQFF.

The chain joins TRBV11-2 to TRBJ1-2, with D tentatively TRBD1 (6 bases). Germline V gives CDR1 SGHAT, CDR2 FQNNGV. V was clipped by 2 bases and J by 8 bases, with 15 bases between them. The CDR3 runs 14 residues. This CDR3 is CASSLRSGAGGYTF. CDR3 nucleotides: TGTGCCAGCAGCTTAAGATCAGGGGCTGGGGGCTACACCTTC.

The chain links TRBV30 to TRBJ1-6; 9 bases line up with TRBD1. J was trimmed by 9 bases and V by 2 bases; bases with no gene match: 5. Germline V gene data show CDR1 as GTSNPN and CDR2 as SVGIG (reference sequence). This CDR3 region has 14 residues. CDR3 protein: CAWSRQGVGSPLHF. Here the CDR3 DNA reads TGTGCCTGGAGTAGACAGGGGGTTGGTTCACCCCTCCACTTT.

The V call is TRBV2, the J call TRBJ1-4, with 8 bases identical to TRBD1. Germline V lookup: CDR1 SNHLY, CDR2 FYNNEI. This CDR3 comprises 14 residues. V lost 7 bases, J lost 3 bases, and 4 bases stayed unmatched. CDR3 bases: TGTGCCAGCACCCCGGGACAGGCTAATGAAAAACTGTTTTTT. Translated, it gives CASTPGQANEKLFF.

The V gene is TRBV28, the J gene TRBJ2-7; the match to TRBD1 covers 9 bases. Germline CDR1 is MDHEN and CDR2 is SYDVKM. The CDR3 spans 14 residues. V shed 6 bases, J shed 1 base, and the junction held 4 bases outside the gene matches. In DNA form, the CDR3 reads TGTGCCAGCAGGACAGGGGGGAGATCCTACGAGCAGTACTTC. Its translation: CASRTGGRSYEQYF.

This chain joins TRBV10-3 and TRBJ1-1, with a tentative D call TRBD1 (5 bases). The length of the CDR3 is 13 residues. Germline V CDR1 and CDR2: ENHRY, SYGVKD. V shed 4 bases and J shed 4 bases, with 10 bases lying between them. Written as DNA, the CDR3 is TGTGCCATCAGTGCTTCCGGGGGCACTGAAGCTTTCTTT. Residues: CAISASGGTEAFF.

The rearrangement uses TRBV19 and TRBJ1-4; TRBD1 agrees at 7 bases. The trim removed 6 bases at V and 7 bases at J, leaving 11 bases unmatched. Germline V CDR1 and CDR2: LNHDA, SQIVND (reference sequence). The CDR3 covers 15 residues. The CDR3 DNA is TGTGCCAGTAGCCAAACGACAGGGAAAGGTGAAAAACTGTTTTTT. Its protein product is CASSQTTGKGEKLFF.

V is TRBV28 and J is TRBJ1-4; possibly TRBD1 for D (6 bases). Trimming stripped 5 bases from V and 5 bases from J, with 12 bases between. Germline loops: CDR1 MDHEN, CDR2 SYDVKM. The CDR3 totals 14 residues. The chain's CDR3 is CASSLTGQNEKLFF. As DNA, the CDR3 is TGTGCCAGCAGTCTGACAGGCCAGAATGAAAAACTGTTTTTT.